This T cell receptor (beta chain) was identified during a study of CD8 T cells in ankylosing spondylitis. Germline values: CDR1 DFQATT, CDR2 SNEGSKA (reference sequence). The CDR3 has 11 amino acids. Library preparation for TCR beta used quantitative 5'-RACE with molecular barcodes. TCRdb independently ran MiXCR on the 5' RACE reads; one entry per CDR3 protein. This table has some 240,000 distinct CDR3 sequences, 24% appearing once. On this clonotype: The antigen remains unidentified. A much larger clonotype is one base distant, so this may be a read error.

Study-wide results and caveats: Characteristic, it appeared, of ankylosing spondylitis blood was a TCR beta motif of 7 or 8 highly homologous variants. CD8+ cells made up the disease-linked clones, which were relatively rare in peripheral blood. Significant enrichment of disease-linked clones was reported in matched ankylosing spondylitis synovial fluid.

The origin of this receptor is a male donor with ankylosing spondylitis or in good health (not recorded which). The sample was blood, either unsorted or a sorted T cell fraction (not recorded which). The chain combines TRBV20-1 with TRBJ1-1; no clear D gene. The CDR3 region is CSANVYTEALF. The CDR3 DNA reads TGCAGTGCTAACGTTTACACTGAAGCTCTCTTT.